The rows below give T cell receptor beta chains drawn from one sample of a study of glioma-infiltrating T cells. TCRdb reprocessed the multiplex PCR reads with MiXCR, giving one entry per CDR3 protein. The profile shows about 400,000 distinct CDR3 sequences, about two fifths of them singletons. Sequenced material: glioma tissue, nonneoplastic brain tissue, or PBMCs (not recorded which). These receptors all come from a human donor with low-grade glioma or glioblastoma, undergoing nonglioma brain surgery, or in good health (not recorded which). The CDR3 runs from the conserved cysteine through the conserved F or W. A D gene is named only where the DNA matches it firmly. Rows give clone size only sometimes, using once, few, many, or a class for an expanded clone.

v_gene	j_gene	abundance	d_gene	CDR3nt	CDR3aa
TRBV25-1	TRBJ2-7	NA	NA	TGTGTCAGCCTCTCCGGTCGGGAATACGAGCAGTACTTC	CVSLSGREYEQYF
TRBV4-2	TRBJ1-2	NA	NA	TGTGCCAGCAGCCAAGAGATCGATCTGGATGGCTACACCTTC	CASSQEIDLDGYTF
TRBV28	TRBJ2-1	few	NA	TGTGCCAGCAGTTTAACGGGGCGGCTCTACAATGAGCAGTTCTTC	CASSLTGRLYNEQFF
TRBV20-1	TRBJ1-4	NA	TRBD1	TGCAGTGCCCCCGGGACAGGGGCTGAAAAACTGTTTTTT	CSAPGTGAEKLFF
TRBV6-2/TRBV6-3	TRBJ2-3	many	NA	TGTGCCAGCAGCTCTCCCACCCGAGGCACAGATACGCAGTATTTT	CASSSPTRGTDTQYF
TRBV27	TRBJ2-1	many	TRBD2	TGTGCCAGCAGTCTTAAAGGACTAGCGGGAGTTTCCGAGCAGTTCTTC	CASSLKGLAGVSEQFF
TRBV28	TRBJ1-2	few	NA	TGTGCCAGCAGTTTAGGTTTTGGCTACACCTTC	CASSLGFGYTF
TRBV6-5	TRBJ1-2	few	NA	TGTGCCAGCAGTTACCCGGGACGGGCCCCCTATGGCTACACCTTC	CASSYPGRAPYGYTF
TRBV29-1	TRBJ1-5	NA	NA	TGCAGCGTCACCGGGACGGATAGCAATCAGCCCCAGCATTTT	CSVTGTDSNQPQHF
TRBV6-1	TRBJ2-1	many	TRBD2	TGTGCCAGCAGTGAAGCGCTTCTAGCGGGAAGGGTTGAGCAGTTCTTC	CASSEALLAGRVEQFF
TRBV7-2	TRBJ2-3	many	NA	TGTGCCAGCAGCCCTTGGACAGATACGCAGTATTTT	CASSPWTDTQYF
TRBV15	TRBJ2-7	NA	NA	TGTGCCACCAGCAGAGAACCGTTCCACCAGCAGTACTTC	CATSREPFHQQYF
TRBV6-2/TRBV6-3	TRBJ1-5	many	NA	TGTGCCAGCAGCCCAACAGGCAGTAGCAATCAGCCCCAGCATTTT	CASSPTGSSNQPQHF
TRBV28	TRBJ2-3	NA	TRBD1	TGTGCCAGCAGTTGGGGGGGGACAGGGGGTTCGCTTTGGTATTTT	CASSWGGTGGSLWYF
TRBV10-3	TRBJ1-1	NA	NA	TGTGAGGGGCGGAACACTGAAGCTTTCTTT	CEGRNTEAFF
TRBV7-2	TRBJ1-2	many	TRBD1	TGTGCCAGCAGCCCGGACAGGCAGAACTATGGCTACACCTTC	CASSPDRQNYGYTF
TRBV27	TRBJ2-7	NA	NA	TGTGCCAGCAGTTTTGGGCAGGGGGGCTACGAGCAGCACTTC	CASSFGQGGYEQHF
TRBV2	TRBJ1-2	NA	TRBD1	TGTGCCAGCAGTGGACAGGGAATTGCTGGCTACACCTTC	CASSGQGIAGYTF
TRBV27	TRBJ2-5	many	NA	TGTGCCAGCAGTTTAAATCGGGGCCAAGAGACCCAGTACTTC	CASSLNRGQETQYF
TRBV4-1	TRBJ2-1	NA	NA	TGCGCCAGCAGCCCCTCGTTCGCTAGGTCCTACAATGAGCAGTTCTTC	CASSPSFARSYNEQFF
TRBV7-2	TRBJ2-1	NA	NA	TGTGCCAGCAGCTTACAGAGCCCGGTAGGTGAGCAGTTCTTC	CASSLQSPVGEQFF
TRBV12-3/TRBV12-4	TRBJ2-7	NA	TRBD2	TGTGCCAGCAGGAGGACTAGCGGCCCCTACGAGCAGTACTTC	CASRRTSGPYEQYF
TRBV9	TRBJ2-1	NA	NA	TGTGCCAGCAGCACCGCGAATGAGCAGTTCTTC	CASSTANEQFF
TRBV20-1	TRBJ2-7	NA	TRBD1	TGCAGTGCTAGAGGTTTCGGACAGGCGACTAACTCCTACGAGCAGTACTTC	CSARGFGQATNSYEQYF
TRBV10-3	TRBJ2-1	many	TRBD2	TGTGCCATCAGTGAGTCTAGCGGGTCCTACAATGAGCAGTTCTTC	CAISESSGSYNEQFF
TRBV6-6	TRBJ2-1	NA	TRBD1	TGTGCCAGCAGTCTATTCGACAGGGAAAAAGTGAATGAGCAGTTCTTC	CASSLFDREKVNEQFF
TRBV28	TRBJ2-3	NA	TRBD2	TGTGCCAGCAGCGAACTGATTAGCGGGAGGGCCGCAGATACGCAGTATTTT	CASSELISGRAADTQYF
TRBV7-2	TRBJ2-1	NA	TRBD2	TGTGCCAGCAGTTTATGTTGGCTAGCGGGACGCAATGAGCAGTTCTTC	CASSLCWLAGRNEQFF
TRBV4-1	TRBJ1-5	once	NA	TGCGCCAGCAGCCAAGATCCCGGGGGCGTAGGTCAGCCCCAGCATTTT	CASSQDPGGVGQPQHF
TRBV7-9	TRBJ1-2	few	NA	TGTGCCAGCAGCTTATCTCTCTACGGGTATGGCTACACCTTC	CASSLSLYGYGYTF
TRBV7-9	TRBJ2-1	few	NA	TGTGCCAGCCAGGGGACTGAGCAGTTCTTC	CASQGTEQFF
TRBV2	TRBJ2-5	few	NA	TGTGCCAGCAGCCCCCGGCGAGGGAACCAGTACTTC	CASSPRRGNQYF
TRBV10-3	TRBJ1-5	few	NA	TGTGCCATCAGGGGGCTGGTCAATCAGCCCCAGCATTTT	CAIRGLVNQPQHF
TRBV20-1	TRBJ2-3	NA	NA	TGCAGTGCTAGACTAACTAATCCTACGCAGTATTTT	CSARLTNPTQYF
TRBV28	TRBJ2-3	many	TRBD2	TGTGCCAGCATTCCGCCGCTAGCGGGACCCTACACAGATACGCAGTATTTT	CASIPPLAGPYTDTQYF
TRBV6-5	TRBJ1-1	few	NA	TGTGCCAGCAGTTACCGTGTCCCAGGAGAAGAAGCTTTCTTT	CASSYRVPGEEAFF
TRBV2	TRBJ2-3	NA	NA	TGTGCCAGCAGCATGGGTAGGGCGGCGGATACGCAGTATTTT	CASSMGRAADTQYF
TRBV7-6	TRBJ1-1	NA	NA	TGTGCCAGCAGCGCTCCCAAGGGTGTGAACACTGAAGCTTTCTTT	CASSAPKGVNTEAFF
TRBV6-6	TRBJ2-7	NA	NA	TGTGCCAGCAGTTACGTGGACATACGTTACGAGCAGTACTTC	CASSYVDIRYEQYF
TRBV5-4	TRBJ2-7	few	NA	TGTGCCAGCAGCGACGGATTTTACGAGCAGTACTTC	CASSDGFYEQYF